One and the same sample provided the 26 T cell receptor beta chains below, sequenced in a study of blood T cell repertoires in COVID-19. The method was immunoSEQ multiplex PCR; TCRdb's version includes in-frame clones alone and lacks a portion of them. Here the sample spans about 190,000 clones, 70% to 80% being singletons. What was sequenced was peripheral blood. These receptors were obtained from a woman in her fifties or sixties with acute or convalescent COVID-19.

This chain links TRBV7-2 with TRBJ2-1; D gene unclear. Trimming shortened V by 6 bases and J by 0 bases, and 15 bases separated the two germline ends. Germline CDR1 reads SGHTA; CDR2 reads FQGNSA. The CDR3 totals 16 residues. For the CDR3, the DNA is TGTGCCAGCAGGTCCCTGGTACAGAGCTCCTACAATGAGCAGTTCTTC. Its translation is CASRSLVQSSYNEQFF. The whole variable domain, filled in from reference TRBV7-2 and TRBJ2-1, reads GAGVSQSPSNKVTEKGKDVELRCDPISGHTALYWYRQSLGQGLEFLIYFQGNSAPDKSGLPSDRFSAERTGGSVSTLTIQRTQQEDSAVYLCASRSLVQSSYNEQFFGPGTRLTVL.

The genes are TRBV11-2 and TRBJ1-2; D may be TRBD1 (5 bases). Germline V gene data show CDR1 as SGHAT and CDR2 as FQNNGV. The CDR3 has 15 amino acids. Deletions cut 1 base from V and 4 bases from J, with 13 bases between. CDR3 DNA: TGTGCCAGCAGCTTAGTGGGGGGGGAACCCTATGGCTACACCTTC. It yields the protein CASSLVGGEPYGYTF.

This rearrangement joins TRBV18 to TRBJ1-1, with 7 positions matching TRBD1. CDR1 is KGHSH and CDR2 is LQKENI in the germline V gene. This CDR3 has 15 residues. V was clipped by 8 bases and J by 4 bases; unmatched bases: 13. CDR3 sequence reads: CASIPTGQGATEAFF. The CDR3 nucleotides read TGTGCCAGCATCCCGACAGGGCAAGGTGCCACTGAAGCTTTCTTT.

CDR3 sequence reads: CASSLEAGKSGNTIYF. DNA for the CDR3: TGTGCCAGCAGCTTAGAGGCAGGGAAGTCTGGAAACACCATATATTTT. The J gene is TRBJ1-3, the V gene TRBV7-6; the D gene is possibly TRBD1 (5 bases). Trimming shortened V by 1 base and J by 1 base, and 11 bases separated the two germline ends. This CDR3 region has 16 residues. The germline CDR1 and CDR2 sequences are SGHVS and FNYEAQ.

CDR3 region: CASSSGSANTGELFF. The CDR3 DNA is TGCGCCAGCAGCTCGGGGAGCGCGAACACCGGGGAGCTGTTTTTT. The chain has TRBV5-1 and TRBJ2-2; weak D call: TRBD2 (5 bases). Germline CDR1 is SGHRS and CDR2 is YFSETQ. Trimming took off 3 bases at V and 0 bases at J, with 9 bases between the two ends. The length of the CDR3 is 15 residues.

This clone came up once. CDR3 sequence (DNA): TGTGCCAGCAGCTTGGAGGGGTTACCTTACGAGCAGTACTTC. It yields the protein CASSLEGLPYEQYF. The rearrangement joins TRBV28 to TRBJ2-7, with D maybe TRBD2 (6 bases). Between the trimmed V and J ends, which lost 6 bases and 4 bases, there was a span of 16 bases. Germline CDR1 is MDHEN and CDR2 is SYDVKM. There are 14 residues in the CDR3.

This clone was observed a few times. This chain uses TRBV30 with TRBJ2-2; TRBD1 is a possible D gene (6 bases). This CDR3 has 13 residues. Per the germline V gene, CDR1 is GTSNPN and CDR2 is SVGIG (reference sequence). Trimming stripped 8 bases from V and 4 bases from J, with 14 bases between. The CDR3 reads CAGRGHFTGELFF. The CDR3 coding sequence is TGTGCCGGTCGGGGACACTTCACCGGGGAGCTGTTTTTT. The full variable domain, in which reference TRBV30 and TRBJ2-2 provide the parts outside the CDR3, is SQTIHQWPATLVQPVGSPLSLECTVEGTSNPNLYWYRQAAGRGLQLLFYSVGIGQISSEVPQNLSASRPQDRQFILSSKKLLLSDSGFYLCAGRGHFTGELFFGEGSRLTVL.

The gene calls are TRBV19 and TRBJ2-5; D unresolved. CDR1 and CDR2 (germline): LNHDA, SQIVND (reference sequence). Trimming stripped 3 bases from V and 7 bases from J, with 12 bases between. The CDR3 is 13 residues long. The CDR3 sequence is CASSIRNTGTQYF. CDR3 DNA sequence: TGTGCCAGTAGTATTCGGAACACGGGGACCCAGTACTTC.

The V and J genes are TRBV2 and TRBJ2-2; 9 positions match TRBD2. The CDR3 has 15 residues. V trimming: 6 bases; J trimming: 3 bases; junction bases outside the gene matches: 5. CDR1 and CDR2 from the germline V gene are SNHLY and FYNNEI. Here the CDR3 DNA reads TGTGCCAGCAGGCGACTAGCGGATTACACCGGGGAGCTGTTTTTT. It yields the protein CASRRLADYTGELFF.

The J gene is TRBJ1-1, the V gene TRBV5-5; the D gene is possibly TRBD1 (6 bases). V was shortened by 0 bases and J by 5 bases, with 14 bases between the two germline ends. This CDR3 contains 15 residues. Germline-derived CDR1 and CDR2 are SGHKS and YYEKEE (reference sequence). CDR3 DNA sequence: TGTGCCAGCAGCTTGGTCACAGGGACGCGGACTGAAGCTTTCTTT. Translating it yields CASSLVTGTRTEAFF.

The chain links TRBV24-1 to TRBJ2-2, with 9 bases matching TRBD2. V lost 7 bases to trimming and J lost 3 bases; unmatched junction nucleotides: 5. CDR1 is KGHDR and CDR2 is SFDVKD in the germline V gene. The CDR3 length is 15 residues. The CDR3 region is CATRPSGGYTGELFF. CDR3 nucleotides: TGTGCCACCAGACCGAGCGGGGGGTACACCGGGGAGCTGTTTTTT.

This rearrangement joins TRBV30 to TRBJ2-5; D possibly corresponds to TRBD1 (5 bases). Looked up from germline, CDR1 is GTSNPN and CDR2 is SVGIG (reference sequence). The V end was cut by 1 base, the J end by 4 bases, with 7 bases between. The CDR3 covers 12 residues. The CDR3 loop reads CAWSARGETQYF. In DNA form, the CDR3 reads TGTGCCTGGAGTGCTAGGGGAGAGACCCAGTACTTC.

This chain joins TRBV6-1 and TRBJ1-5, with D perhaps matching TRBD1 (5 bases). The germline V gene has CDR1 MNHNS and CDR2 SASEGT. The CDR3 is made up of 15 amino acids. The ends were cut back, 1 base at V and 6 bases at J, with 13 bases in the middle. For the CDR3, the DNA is TGTGCCAGCAGTGAAGGGAGCAGGGTCGGTCAGCCCCAGCATTTT. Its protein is CASSEGSRVGQPQHF.

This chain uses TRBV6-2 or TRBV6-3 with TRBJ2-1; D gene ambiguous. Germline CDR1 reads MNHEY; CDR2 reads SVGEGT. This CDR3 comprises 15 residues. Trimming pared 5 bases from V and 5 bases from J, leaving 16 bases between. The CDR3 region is CASSNSYDTNNEQFF. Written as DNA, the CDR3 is TGTGCCAGCAGTAATTCCTACGACACGAACAATGAGCAGTTCTTC.

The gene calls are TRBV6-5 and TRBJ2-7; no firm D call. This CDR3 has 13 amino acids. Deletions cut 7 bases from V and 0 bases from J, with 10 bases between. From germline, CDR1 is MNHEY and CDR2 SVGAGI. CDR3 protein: CASTGPSSYEQYF. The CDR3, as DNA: TGTGCCAGCACTGGCCCAAGCTCCTACGAGCAGTACTTC.

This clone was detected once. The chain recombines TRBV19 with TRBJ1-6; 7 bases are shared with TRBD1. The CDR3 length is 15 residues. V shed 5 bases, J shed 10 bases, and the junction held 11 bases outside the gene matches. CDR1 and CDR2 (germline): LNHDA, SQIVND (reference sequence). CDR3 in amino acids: CASSSWTGGGSPLHF. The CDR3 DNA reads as TGTGCCAGTAGTTCCTGGACAGGTGGCGGGTCACCCCTCCACTTT. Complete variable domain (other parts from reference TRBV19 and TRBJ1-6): DGGITQSPKYLFRKEGQNVTLSCEQNLNHDAMYWYRQDPGQGLRLIYYSQIVNDFQKGDIAEGYSVSREKKESFPLTVTSAQKNPTAFYLCASSSWTGGGSPLHFGNGTRLTVT.

The CDR3 is CASSLRQGVEKLFF. The CDR3 nucleotides read TGTGCCAGCAGTTTAAGACAGGGTGTTGAAAAACTGTTTTTT. The V gene is TRBV28, the J gene TRBJ1-4; TRBD1 matches 7 bases. This CDR3 comprises 14 residues. The V and J ends lost 2 bases and 7 bases, in that order; junction bases with no gene match: 4. Germline V gives CDR1 MDHEN, CDR2 SYDVKM.

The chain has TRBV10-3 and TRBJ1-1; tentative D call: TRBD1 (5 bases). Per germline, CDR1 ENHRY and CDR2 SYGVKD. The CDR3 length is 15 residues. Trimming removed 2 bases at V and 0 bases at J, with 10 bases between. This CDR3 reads CAISEDRLMNTEAFF. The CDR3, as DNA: TGTGCCATCAGTGAGGACAGACTCATGAACACTGAAGCTTTCTTT.

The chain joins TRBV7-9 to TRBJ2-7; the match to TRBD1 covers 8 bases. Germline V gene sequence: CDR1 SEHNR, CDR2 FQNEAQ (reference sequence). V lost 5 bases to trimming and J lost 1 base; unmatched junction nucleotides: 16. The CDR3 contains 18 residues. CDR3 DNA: TGTGCCAGCAGCACGCTGGGACAGGCTCGCTCGGGTTCCTACGAGCAGTACTTC. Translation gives CASSTLGQARSGSYEQYF. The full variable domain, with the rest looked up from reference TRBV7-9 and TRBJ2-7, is DTGVSQNPRHKITKRGQNVTFRCDPISEHNRLYWYRQTLGQGPEFLTYFQNEAQLEKSRLLSDRFSAERPKGSFSTLEIQRTEQGDSAMYLCASSTLGQARSGSYEQYFGPGTRLTVT.

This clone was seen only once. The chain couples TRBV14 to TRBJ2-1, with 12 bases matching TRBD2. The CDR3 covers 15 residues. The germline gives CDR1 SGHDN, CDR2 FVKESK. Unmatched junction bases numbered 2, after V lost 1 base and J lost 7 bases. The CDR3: CASSQGTSGRNEQFF. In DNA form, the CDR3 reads TGTGCCAGCAGCCAAGGAACTAGCGGGAGGAATGAGCAGTTCTTC. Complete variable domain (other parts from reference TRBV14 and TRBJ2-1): EAGVTQFPSHSVIEKGQTVTLRCDPISGHDNLYWYRRVMGKEIKFLLHFVKESKQDESGMPNNRFLAERTGGTYSTLKVQPAELEDSGVYFCASSQGTSGRNEQFFGPGTRLTVL.

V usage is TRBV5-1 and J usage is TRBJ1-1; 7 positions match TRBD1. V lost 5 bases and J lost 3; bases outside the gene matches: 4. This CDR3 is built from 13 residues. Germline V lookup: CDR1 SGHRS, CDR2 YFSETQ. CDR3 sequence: CASRTTGDTEAFF. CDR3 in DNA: TGCGCCAGCAGGACTACAGGGGACACTGAAGCTTTCTTT.

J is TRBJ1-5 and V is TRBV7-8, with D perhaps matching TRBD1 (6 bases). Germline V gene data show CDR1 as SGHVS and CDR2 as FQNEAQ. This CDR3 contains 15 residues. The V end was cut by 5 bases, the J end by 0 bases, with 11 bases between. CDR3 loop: CASSARGGSNQPQHF. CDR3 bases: TGTGCCAGCAGCGCGAGGGGGGGTAGCAATCAGCCCCAGCATTTT.

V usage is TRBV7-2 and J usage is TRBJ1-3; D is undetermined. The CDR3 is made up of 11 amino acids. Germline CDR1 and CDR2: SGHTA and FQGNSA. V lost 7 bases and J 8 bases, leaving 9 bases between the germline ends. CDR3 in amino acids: CASTSGDTIYF. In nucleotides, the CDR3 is TGTGCCAGCACCTCGGGTGACACCATATATTTT. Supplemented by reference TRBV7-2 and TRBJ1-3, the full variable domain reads GAGVSQSPSNKVTEKGKDVELRCDPISGHTALYWYRQSLGQGLEFLIYFQGNSAPDKSGLPSDRFSAERTGGSVSTLTIQRTQQEDSAVYLCASTSGDTIYFGEGSWLTVV.

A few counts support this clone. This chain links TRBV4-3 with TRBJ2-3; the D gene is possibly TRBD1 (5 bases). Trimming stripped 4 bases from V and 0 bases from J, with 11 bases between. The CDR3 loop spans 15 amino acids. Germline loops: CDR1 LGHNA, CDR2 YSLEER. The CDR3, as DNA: TGCGCCAGCAGCCCTGGGGCAGGGAGCACAGATACGCAGTATTTT. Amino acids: CASSPGAGSTDTQYF.

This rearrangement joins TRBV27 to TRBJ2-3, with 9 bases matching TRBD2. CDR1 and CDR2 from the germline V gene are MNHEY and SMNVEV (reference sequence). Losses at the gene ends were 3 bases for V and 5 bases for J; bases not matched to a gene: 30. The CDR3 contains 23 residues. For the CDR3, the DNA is TGTGCCAGCAGTTTCCCCATAGCGGGGGCTCTTTCATTTCGTAAATGGTCAGGAGATACGCAGTATTTT. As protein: CASSFPIAGALSFRKWSGDTQYF.

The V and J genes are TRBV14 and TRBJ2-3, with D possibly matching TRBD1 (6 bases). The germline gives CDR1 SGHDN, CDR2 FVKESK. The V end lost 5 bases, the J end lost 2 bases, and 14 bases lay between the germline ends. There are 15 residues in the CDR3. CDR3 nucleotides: TGTGCCAGCAGCGCGGTCAGGGGTTCCACAGATACGCAGTATTTT. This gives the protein CASSAVRGSTDTQYF. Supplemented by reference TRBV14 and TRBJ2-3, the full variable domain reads EAGVTQFPSHSVIEKGQTVTLRCDPISGHDNLYWYRRVMGKEIKFLLHFVKESKQDESGMPNNRFLAERTGGTYSTLKVQPAELEDSGVYFCASSAVRGSTDTQYFGPGTRLTVL.